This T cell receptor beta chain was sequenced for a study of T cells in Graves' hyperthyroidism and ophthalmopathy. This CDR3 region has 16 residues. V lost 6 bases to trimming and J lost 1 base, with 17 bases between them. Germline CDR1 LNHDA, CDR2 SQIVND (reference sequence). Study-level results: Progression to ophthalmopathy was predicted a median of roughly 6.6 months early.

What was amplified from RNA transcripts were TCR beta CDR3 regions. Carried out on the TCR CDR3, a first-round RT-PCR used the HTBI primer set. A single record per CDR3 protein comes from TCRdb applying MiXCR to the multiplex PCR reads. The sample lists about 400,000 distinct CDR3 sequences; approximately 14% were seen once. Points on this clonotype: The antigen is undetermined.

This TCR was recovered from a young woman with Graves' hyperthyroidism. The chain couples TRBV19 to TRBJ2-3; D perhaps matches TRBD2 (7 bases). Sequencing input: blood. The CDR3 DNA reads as TGTGCCAGTAGCTTCAAAGGGCGGGGGCGCACAGATACGCAGTATTTT. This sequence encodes CASSFKGRGRTDTQYF.